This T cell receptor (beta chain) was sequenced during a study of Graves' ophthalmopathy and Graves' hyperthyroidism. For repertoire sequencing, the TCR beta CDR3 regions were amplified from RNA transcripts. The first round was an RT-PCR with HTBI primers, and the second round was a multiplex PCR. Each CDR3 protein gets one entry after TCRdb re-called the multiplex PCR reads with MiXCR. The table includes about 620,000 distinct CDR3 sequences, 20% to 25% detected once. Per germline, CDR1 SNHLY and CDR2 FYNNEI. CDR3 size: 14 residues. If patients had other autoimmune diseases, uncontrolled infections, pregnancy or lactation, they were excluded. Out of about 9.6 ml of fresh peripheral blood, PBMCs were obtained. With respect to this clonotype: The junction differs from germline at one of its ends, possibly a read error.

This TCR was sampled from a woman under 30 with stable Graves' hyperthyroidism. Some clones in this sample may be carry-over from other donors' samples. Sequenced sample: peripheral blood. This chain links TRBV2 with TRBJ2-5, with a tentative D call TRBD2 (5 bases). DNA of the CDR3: TGTGCCAGTTTAAGGGAGCGGAGGCAAGAGGCCCAGTACTTC. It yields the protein CASLRERRQEAQYF.